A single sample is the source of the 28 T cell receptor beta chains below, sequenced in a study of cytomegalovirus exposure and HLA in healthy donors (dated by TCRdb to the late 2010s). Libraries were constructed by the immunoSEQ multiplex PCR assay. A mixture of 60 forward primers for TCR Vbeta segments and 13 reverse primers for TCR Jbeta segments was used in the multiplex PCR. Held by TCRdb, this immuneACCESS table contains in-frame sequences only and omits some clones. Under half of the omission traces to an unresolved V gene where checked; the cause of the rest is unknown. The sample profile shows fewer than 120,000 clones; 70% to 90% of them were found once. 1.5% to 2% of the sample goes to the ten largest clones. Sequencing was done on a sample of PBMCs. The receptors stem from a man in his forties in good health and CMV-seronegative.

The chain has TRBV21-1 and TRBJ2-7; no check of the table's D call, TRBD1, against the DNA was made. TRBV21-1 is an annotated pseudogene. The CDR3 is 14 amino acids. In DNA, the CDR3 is TGTGCCAGCAGCAAAGACAGGGGGCCCTACGAGCAGTACTTC. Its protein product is CASSKDRGPYEQYF.

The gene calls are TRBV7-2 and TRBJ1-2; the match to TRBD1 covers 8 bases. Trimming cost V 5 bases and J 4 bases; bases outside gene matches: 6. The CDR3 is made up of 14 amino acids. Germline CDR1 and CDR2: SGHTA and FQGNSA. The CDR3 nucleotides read TGTGCCAGCAGCCGGACAGGGTCCCTCTATGGCTACACCTTC. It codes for CASSRTGSLYGYTF.

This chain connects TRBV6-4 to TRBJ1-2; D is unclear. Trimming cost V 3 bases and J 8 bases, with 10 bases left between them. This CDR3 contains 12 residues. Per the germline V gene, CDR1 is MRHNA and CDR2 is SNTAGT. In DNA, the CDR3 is TGTGCCAGCAGTGATACGGCAGGAGGCTACACCTTC. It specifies CASSDTAGGYTF.

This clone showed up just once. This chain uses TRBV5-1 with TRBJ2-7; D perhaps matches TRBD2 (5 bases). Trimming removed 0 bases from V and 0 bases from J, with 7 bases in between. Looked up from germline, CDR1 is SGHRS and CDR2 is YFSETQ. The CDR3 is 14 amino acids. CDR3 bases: TGCGCCAGCAGCTTGGTAGGGAGCTCCTACGAGCAGTACTTC. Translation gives CASSLVGSSYEQYF.

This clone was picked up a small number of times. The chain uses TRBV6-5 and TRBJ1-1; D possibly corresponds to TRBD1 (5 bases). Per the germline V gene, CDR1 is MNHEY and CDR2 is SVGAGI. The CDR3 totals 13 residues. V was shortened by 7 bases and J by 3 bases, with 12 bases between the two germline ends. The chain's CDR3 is CASTQSRDTEAFF. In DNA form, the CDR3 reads TGTGCCAGCACTCAATCCAGGGACACTGAAGCTTTCTTT.

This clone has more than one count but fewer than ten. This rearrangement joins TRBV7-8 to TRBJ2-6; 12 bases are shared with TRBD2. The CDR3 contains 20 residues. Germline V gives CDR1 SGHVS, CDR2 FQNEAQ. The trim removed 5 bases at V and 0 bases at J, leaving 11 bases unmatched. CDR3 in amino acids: CASSKASRLAGVSGANVLTF. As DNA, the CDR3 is TGTGCCAGCAGCAAAGCCAGCAGACTAGCGGGGGTCTCTGGGGCCAACGTCCTGACTTTC. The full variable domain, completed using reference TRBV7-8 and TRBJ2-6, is GAGVSQSPRYKVAKRGQDVALRCDPISGHVSLFWYQQALGQGPEFLTYFQNEAQLDKSGLPSDRFFAERPEGSVSTLKIQRTQQEDSAVYLCASSKASRLAGVSGANVLTFGAGSRLTVL.

The CDR3: CASSPPPTGVNSYNEQFF. CDR3 sequence (DNA): TGTGCCAGCAGTCCACCCCCGACAGGGGTCAACTCCTACAATGAGCAGTTCTTC. This chain connects TRBV28 to TRBJ2-1, with 8 bases matching TRBD1. V was clipped by 5 bases and J by 0 bases; unmatched bases: 12. CDR1 and CDR2 from the germline V gene are MDHEN and SYDVKM. CDR3 length equals 18 residues.

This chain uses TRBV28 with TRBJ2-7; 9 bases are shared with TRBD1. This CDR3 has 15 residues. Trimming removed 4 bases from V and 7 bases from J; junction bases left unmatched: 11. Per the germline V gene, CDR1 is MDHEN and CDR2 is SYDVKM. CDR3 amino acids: CASSWSGTGSGEQYF. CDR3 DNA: TGTGCCAGCAGTTGGTCCGGGACAGGGTCTGGGGAGCAGTACTTC.

The CDR3 bases are TGTGCCAGCAGTCCGGGGGTCATGAACACTGAAGCTTTCTTT. Encoded protein: CASSPGVMNTEAFF. The chain links TRBV28 to TRBJ1-1, with a tentative D call TRBD1 (5 bases). Trimming left V 5 bases short and J 0 bases short, with 10 bases between. This CDR3 contains 14 residues. Germline lookup yields CDR1 MDHEN and CDR2 SYDVKM.

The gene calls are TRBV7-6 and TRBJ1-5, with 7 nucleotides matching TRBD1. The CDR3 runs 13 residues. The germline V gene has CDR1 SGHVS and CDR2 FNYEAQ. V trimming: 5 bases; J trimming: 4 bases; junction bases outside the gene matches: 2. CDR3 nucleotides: TGTGCCAGCAGCACGGGACAGAATCAGCCCCAGCATTTT. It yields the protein CASSTGQNQPQHF.

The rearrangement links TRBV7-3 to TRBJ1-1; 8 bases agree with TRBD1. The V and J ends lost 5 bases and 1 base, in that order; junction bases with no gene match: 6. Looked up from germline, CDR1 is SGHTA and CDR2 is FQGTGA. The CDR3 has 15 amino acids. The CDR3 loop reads CASSAQGGSNTEAFF. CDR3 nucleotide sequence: TGTGCCAGCAGCGCACAGGGGGGGTCGAACACTGAAGCTTTCTTT.

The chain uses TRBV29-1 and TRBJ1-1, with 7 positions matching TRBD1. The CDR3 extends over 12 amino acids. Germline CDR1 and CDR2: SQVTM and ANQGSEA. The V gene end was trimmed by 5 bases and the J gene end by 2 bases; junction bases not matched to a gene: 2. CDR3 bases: TGCAGCGTTCTAGGGGGCAACACTGAAGCTTTCTTT. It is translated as CSVLGGNTEAFF.

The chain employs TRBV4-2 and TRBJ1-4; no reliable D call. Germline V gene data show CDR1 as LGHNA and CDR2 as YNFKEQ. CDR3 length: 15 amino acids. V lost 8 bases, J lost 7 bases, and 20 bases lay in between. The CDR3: CASSSRAGGSEKLFF. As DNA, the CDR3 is TGTGCCAGCTCGTCAAGGGCCGGCGGGTCTGAAAAACTGTTTTTT.

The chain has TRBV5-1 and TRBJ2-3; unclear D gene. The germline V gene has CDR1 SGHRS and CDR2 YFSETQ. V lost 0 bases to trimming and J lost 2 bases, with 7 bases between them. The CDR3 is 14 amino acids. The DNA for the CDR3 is TGCGCCAGCAGCTTGGTTGTCAACACAGATACGCAGTATTTT. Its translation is CASSLVVNTDTQYF.

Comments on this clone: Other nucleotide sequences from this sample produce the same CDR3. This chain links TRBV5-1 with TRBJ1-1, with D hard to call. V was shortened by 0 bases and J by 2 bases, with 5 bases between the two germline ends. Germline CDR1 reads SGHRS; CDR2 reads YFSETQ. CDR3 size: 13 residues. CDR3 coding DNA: TGCGCCAGCAGCTTGGCAGGAAACACTGAAGCTTTCTTT. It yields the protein CASSLAGNTEAFF.

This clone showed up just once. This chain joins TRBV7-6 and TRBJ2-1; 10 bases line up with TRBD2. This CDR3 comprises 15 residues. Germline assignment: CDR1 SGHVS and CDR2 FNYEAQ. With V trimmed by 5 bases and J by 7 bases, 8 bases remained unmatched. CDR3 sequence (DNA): TGTGCCAGCAGCGTCGCAGCGGGGGGGGGTAATGAGCAGTTCTTC. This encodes CASSVAAGGGNEQFF. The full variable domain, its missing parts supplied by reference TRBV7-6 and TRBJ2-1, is GAGVSQSPRYKVTKRGQDVALRCDPISGHVSLYWYRQALGQGPEFLTYFNYEAQQDKSGLPNDRFSAERPEGSISTLTIQRTEQRDSAMYRCASSVAAGGGNEQFFGPGTRLTVL.

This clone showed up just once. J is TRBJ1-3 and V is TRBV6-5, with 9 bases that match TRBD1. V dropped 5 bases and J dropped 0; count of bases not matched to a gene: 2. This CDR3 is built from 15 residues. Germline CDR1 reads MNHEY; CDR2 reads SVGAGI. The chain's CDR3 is CASSPDRGSGNTIYF. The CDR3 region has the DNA TGTGCCAGCAGTCCGGACAGGGGCTCTGGAAACACCATATATTTT.

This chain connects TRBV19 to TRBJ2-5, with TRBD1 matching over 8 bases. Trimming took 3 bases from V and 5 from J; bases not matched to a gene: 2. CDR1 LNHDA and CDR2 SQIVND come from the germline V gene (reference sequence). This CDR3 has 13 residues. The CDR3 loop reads CASSMYRGETQYF. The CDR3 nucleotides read TGTGCCAGTAGTATGTACAGGGGGGAGACCCAGTACTTC.

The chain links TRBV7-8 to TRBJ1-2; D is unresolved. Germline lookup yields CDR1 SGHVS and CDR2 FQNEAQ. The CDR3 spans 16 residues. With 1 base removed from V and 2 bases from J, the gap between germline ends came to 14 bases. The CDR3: CASSLVVGEENYGYTF. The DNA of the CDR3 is TGTGCCAGCAGCTTAGTTGTCGGGGAGGAAAACTATGGCTACACCTTC.

The CDR3 nucleotides read TGTGCCAGCAGCGTATCGGTACAGGGTCCTGAAGCTTTCTTT. This translates into CASSVSVQGPEAFF. The chain recombines TRBV9 with TRBJ1-1; possible D gene TRBD1, 6 bases. V shed 1 base and J shed 6 bases, with 13 bases lying between them. The CDR3 runs 14 residues. Per germline, CDR1 SGDLS and CDR2 YYNGEE.

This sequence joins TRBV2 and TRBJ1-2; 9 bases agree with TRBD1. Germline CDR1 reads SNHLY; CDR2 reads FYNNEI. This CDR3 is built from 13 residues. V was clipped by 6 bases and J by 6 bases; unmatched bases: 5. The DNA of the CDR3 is TGTGCCAGCAGAGAACAGGGGGCTGATGGCTACACCTTC. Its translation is CASREQGADGYTF. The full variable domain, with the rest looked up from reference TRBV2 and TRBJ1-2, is EPEVTQTPSHQVTQMGQEVILRCVPISNHLYFYWYRQILGQKVEFLVSFYNNEISEKSEIFDDQFSVERPDGSNFTLKIRSTKLEDSAMYFCASREQGADGYTFGSGTRLTVV.

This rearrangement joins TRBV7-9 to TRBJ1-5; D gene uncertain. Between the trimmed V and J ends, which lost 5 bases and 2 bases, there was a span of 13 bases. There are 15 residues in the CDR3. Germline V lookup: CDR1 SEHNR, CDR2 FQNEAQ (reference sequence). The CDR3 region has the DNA TGTGCCAGCAGCGACCTCCGGGTCGGCAATCAGCCCCAGCATTTT. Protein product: CASSDLRVGNQPQHF.

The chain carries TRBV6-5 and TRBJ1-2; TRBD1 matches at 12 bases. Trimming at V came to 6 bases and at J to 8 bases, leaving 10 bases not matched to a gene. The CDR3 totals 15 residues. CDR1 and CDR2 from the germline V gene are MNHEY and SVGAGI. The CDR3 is CASSRPGQGAGGYTF. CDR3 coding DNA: TGTGCCAGCAGCCGACCGGGACAGGGGGCCGGAGGCTACACCTTC.

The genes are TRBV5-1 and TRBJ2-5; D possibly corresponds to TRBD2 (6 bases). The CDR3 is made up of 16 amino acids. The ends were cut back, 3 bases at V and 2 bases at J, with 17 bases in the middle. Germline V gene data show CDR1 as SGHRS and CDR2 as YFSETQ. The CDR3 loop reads CASSSEGFGAQETQYF. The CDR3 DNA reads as TGCGCCAGCAGCTCGGAGGGGTTCGGGGCTCAAGAGACCCAGTACTTC. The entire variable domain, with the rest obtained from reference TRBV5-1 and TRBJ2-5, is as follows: KAGVTQTPRYLIKTRGQQVTLSCSPISGHRSVSWYQQTPGQGLQFLFEYFSETQRNKGNFPGRFSGRQFSNSRSEMNVSTLELGDSALYLCASSSEGFGAQETQYFGPGTRLLVL.

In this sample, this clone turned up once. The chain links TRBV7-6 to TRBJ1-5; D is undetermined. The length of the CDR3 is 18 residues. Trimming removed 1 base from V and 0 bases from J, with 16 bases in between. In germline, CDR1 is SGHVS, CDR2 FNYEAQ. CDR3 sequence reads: CASSLGPRPGSSNQPQHF. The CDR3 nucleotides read TGTGCCAGCAGCTTAGGGCCGAGGCCGGGATCTAGCAATCAGCCCCAGCATTTT.

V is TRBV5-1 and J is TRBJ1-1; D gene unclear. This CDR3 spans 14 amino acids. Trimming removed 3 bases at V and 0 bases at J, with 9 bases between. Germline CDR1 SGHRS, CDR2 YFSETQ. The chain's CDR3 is CASSSTIMNTEAFF. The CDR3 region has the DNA TGCGCCAGCAGCTCGACAATTATGAACACTGAAGCTTTCTTT.

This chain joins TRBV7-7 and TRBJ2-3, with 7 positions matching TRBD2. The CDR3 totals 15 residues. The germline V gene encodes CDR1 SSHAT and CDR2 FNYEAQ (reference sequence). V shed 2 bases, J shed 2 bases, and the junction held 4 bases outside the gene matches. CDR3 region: CASSLRGGDTDTQYF. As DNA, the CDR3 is TGTGCCAGCAGCTTACGCGGGGGAGACACAGATACGCAGTATTTT.

The CDR3 DNA is TGCGCCAGCAGACGAATCGGGACAGGGACCACAGATACGCAGTATTTT. It codes for CASRRIGTGTTDTQYF. The V and J genes are TRBV4-1 and TRBJ2-3; 9 bases are a match to TRBD1. The V and J ends lost 6 bases and 2 bases, in that order; junction bases with no gene match: 9. Germline loops: CDR1 MGHRA, CDR2 YSYEKL. CDR3 length: 16 residues.